This TCR beta chain was recorded in a study of cytomegalovirus exposure and HLA in healthy donors. General study results and limits: Most subjects' HLA-A and HLA-B alleles were reportedly predicted from TCR beta sequences.

J was trimmed by 7 bases and V by 1 base; bases with no gene match: 9. This CDR3 comprises 16 residues. From germline, CDR1 is SQVTM and CDR2 ANQGSEA. Concerning this clone itself: The antigen is undetermined.

With 60 Vbeta and 13 Jbeta primers, the PCR was carried out. The repertoire was sequenced with immunoSEQ multiplex PCR; TCRdb's copy has only in-frame clones and lacks some. Seen here are some 190,000 clones, almost 80% observed once, and the top ten hold 1.6%. V and J are TRBV29-1 and TRBJ2-1; 11 bases match TRBD2. Material: PBMCs. The sequence derives from a woman aged 18-29 years in good health and CMV-seronegative. The CDR3 sequence: CSVEVGTSGSGNEQFF. As DNA, the CDR3 is TGCAGCGTTGAAGTGGGCACTAGCGGGAGTGGGAATGAGCAGTTCTTC.